This TCR beta chain was recovered during a study of CD8+CD57+ T cells in acquired aplastic anemia. At the level of the study: Each DNA sample taken from sorted CD4+ and CD8+ cells came to 3 to 4 ug on average.

The TCR beta profiling, which covered VDJ combination and CDR3 sequence, was carried out using genomic DNA as the template. TCRdb ran MiXCR on the reads and lists one entry per CDR3 protein. This sample has about 240,000 distinct CDR3 sequences, with more than 40% found just once. This clonotype is a singleton in its sample. What it binds is not known. Per germline, CDR1 ENHRY and CDR2 SYGVKD. This CDR3 spans 17 amino acids. V dropped 10 bases and J dropped 2; count of bases not matched to a gene: 15. It was patients with CD8+CD57+ cell expansion by flow cytometry who were chosen for sequencing. Everyone among the patients had severe acquired aplastic anemia. Study results and limitations: About 29 CD8+ CDR3 sequences occurred in both the patients and the controls.

The receptor comes from a human donor with aplastic anemia. The sample was sorted CD4+, CD8+, or CD8+CD57+ T cells (not recorded which) from PBMCs. The gene calls are TRBV10-3 and TRBJ1-1; 11 bases agree with TRBD1. The CDR3, as DNA: TGTGCCACCTGCCCCGGACAGGGGGCGAGAGATAACACTGAAGCTTTCTTT. Translated, it gives CATCPGQGARDNTEAFF.